These 24 T cell receptor beta chains share one sample of origin, sequenced in a study of blood T cell repertoires in COVID-19. The method was immunoSEQ multiplex PCR; TCRdb's version includes in-frame clones alone and lacks a portion of them. This sample yields some 50,000 clones, of which approximately 85% are seen a single time; approximately 14% belongs to the top ten. The specimen was peripheral blood. The receptors shown here come from a human donor in a cohort sampled during active COVID-19.

This clone was recorded only once. The gene calls are TRBV5-1 and TRBJ2-3; 7 bases agree with TRBD2. Germline CDR1 SGHRS, CDR2 YFSETQ. The CDR3 is 13 amino acids. Trimming took 3 bases from V and 6 from J; bases not matched to a gene: 4. The chain's CDR3 is CASSSELADTQYF. Written as DNA, the CDR3 is TGCGCCAGCAGCTCGGAACTAGCGGATACGCAGTATTTT.

The chain uses TRBV18 and TRBJ2-3, with 8 bases fitting TRBD1. Looked up from germline, CDR1 is KGHSH and CDR2 is LQKENI. This CDR3 has 15 residues. With 3 bases clipped from V and 2 bases from J, the junction kept 4 bases outside the gene matches. CDR3 loop: CASSPRQGPTDTQYF. DNA of the CDR3: TGTGCCAGCTCACCCCGACAGGGGCCCACAGATACGCAGTATTTT.

This chain uses TRBV5-4 with TRBJ2-7, with 9 bases identical to TRBD1. This CDR3 spans 15 amino acids. Losses at the gene ends were 0 bases for V and 1 base for J; bases not matched to a gene: 2. Per germline, CDR1 SGHNT and CDR2 YYREEE (reference sequence). The CDR3 DNA is TGTGCCAGCAGCTTGGCGGGGACAGGGTCCTACGAGCAGTACTTC. Translation gives CASSLAGTGSYEQYF.

The rearrangement joins TRBV7-9 to TRBJ1-1, with 7 bases lining up with TRBD1. This CDR3 is 14 amino acids long. CDR1 SEHNR and CDR2 FQNEAQ come from the germline V gene (reference sequence). Trimming removed 7 bases from V and 1 base from J; junction bases left unmatched: 6. The CDR3 protein is CASTPGQQNTEAFF. The CDR3 nucleotides are TGTGCCAGCACCCCGGGACAGCAGAACACTGAAGCTTTCTTT. Drawing the rest from reference TRBV7-9 and TRBJ1-1, the complete variable domain is DTGVSQNPRHKITKRGQNVTFRCDPISEHNRLYWYRQTLGQGPEFLTYFQNEAQLEKSRLLSDRFSAERPKGSFSTLEIQRTEQGDSAMYLCASTPGQQNTEAFFGQGTRLTVV.

This clone turned up a few times. The chain links TRBV5-6 to TRBJ1-6; maybe TRBD1 (5 bases). This CDR3 spans 14 amino acids. Germline V gene lookup returns CDR1 SGHDT and CDR2 YYEEEE. Deletions cut 2 bases from V and 9 bases from J, with 12 bases between. CDR3 nucleotide sequence: TGTGCCAGCAGCTTCGGGGGTCTGACTTCACCCCTCCACTTT. Translating it yields CASSFGGLTSPLHF. The complete variable domain, with remaining parts taken from reference TRBV5-6 and TRBJ1-6, reads DAGVTQSPTHLIKTRGQQVTLRCSPKSGHDTVSWYQQALGQGPQFIFQYYEEEERQRGNFPDRFSGHQFPNYSSELNVNALLLGDSALYLCASSFGGLTSPLHFGNGTRLTVT.

This clone appeared a few times. V and J are TRBV2 and TRBJ1-1; 8 bases are a match to TRBD1. In germline, CDR1 is SNHLY, CDR2 FYNNEI. This CDR3 is 13 amino acids long. The trim removed 7 bases at V and 3 bases at J, leaving 4 bases unmatched. Here the CDR3 DNA reads TGTGCCAGCAATCCAGGGGGCCACACTGAAGCTTTCTTT. It encodes CASNPGGHTEAFF.

This chain links TRBV28 with TRBJ2-4; 7 bases line up with TRBD2. In germline, CDR1 is MDHEN, CDR2 SYDVKM. The CDR3 contains 16 residues. Unmatched junction bases numbered 5, after V lost 3 bases and J lost 0 bases. The CDR3 loop is CASSFSGVLAKNIQYF. The CDR3, as DNA: TGTGCCAGCAGTTTCAGCGGGGTACTAGCCAAAAACATTCAGTACTTC.

The chain uses TRBV18 and TRBJ2-5; perhaps TRBD1 as D (6 bases). V gave up 3 bases and J gave up 3 bases, with 14 bases separating them. Germline V gene sequence: CDR1 KGHSH, CDR2 LQKENI. The CDR3 runs 15 residues. The CDR3 DNA is TGTGCCAGCTCACCTCTGCTTGGACAGAAAGAGACCCAGTACTTC. It encodes CASSPLLGQKETQYF.

V is TRBV7-2 and J is TRBJ1-4; 7 bases fit TRBD1. V was clipped by 3 bases and J by 8 bases; unmatched bases: 3. Germline CDR1 SGHTA, CDR2 FQGNSA. The length of the CDR3 is 13 residues. CDR3 residues: CASSFDRVEKLFF. DNA for the CDR3: TGTGCCAGCAGCTTCGACAGGGTGGAAAAACTGTTTTTT.

The V and J genes are TRBV18 and TRBJ2-1; maybe TRBD1 (6 bases). The V gene's germline CDR1 is KGHSH and CDR2 LQKENI. V was trimmed by 3 bases and J by 10 bases, leaving 13 bases between them. This CDR3 spans 13 amino acids. CDR3 in DNA: TGTGCCAGCTCACCGGGGGCTCCACACGAGCAGTTCTTC. This codes for CASSPGAPHEQFF.

This sequence joins TRBV5-1 and TRBJ1-5; D possibly corresponds to TRBD1 (6 bases). The CDR3 totals 15 residues. Trimming took off 5 bases at V and 4 bases at J, with 16 bases between the two ends. CDR1 SGHRS and CDR2 YFSETQ come from the germline V gene. The CDR3 DNA is TGCGCCAGCAGTTGGCTAGGGGACAATAATCAGCCCCAGCATTTT. The encoded protein is CASSWLGDNNQPQHF.

This rearrangement joins TRBV7-6 to TRBJ2-1; 8 nucleotides match TRBD2. The CDR3 spans 15 residues. The germline gives CDR1 SGHVS, CDR2 FNYEAQ. V lost 5 bases, J lost 2 bases, and 5 bases stayed unmatched. CDR3 region: CASSPTSGTYNEQFF. CDR3 DNA: TGTGCCAGCAGCCCAACTAGCGGTACCTACAATGAGCAGTTCTTC.

This rearrangement joins TRBV7-2 to TRBJ1-1; D possibly corresponds to TRBD1 (5 bases). CDR3 size: 14 residues. V was cut by 1 base and J by 1 base, with 7 bases left in between. Germline loops: CDR1 SGHTA, CDR2 FQGNSA. The DNA of the CDR3 is TGTGCCAGCAGCTTAGGGGGCGGGAACACTGAAGCTTTCTTT. It is translated as CASSLGGGNTEAFF.

This clone was counted a few times. The chain links TRBV9 to TRBJ2-3, with 7 positions matching TRBD1. J was trimmed by 1 base and V by 3 bases; bases with no gene match: 8. CDR1 is SGDLS and CDR2 is YYNGEE in the germline V gene. The CDR3 sequence is 16 residues long. The CDR3 DNA reads TGTGCCAGCAGCGCCCGGTCCGGGACAGGCACAGATACGCAGTATTTT. This encodes CASSARSGTGTDTQYF.

The chain carries TRBV12-3 or TRBV12-4 and TRBJ1-1; D remains unclear. V shed 5 bases and J shed 5 bases, with 9 bases lying between them. This CDR3 region has 12 residues. Here the CDR3 DNA reads TGTGCCAGCAGTCCCGGGTGGACTGAAGCTTTCTTT. This codes for CASSPGWTEAFF.

This chain connects TRBV30 to TRBJ1-2; no definite D call. The CDR3 contains 11 residues. Germline V gives CDR1 GTSNPN, CDR2 SVGIG (reference sequence). Trimming left V 2 bases short and J 8 bases short, with 9 bases between. The CDR3 here is CAWSPLEGYTF. The CDR3 nucleotides read TGTGCCTGGAGTCCGCTCGAGGGCTACACCTTC.

The V and J genes are TRBV7-2 and TRBJ2-7; TRBD2 might be the D (6 bases). V was clipped by 5 bases and J by 6 bases, with 20 bases between them. CDR1 is SGHTA and CDR2 is FQGNSA in the germline V gene. The CDR3 length is 15 residues. The CDR3 DNA is TGTGCCAGCAGCCAAACCGGGACTGGGAATACCGAGCAGTACTTC. Translating it yields CASSQTGTGNTEQYF.

The V and J genes are TRBV6-6 and TRBJ1-2; D is unclear. V was trimmed by 5 bases and J by 8 bases, leaving 12 bases between them. Germline V gene data show CDR1 as MNHNY and CDR2 as SVGAGI (reference sequence). The CDR3 is 12 amino acids. The chain's CDR3 is CASSGHLSGYTF. Written as DNA, the CDR3 is TGTGCCAGCAGTGGCCATCTCTCCGGCTACACCTTC.

The genes are TRBV6-2 or TRBV6-3 and TRBJ2-5; D may be TRBD2 (5 bases). The CDR3 has 15 amino acids. The V and J ends lost 4 bases and 2 bases respectively, with 14 bases between them. CDR1 is MNHEY and CDR2 is SVGEGT in the germline V gene. CDR3 amino acids: CASSLEGGRQETQYF. The CDR3 DNA sequence: TGTGCCAGCAGTTTAGAGGGCGGGCGACAAGAGACCCAGTACTTC.

V usage is TRBV30 and J usage is TRBJ1-6, with a weak D call TRBD1 (6 bases). V was cut by 6 bases and J by 4 bases, with 16 bases left in between. CDR3 length: 15 amino acids. Germline CDR1 reads GTSNPN; CDR2 reads SVGIG (reference sequence). The CDR3 DNA reads TGTGCCTGCTCGAGGGGGAACCCTTATAATTCACCCCTCCACTTT. Protein sequence: CACSRGNPYNSPLHF.

The V call is TRBV7-8, the J call TRBJ2-7; 9 nucleotides match TRBD1. V shed 6 bases and J 4 bases; nucleotides not matched to a gene: 7. Germline CDR1 reads SGHVS; CDR2 reads FQNEAQ. The CDR3 has 14 amino acids. CDR3 amino acids: CASSFGQGIYEQYF. In DNA form, the CDR3 reads TGTGCCAGCAGTTTTGGACAGGGGATATACGAGCAGTACTTC.

V is TRBV5-8 and J is TRBJ2-7, with 10 nucleotides matching TRBD1. The CDR3 totals 15 residues. CDR1 and CDR2 (germline): SGHTS, YDEGEE. V gave up 4 bases and J gave up 1 base; unmatched junction bases: 5. CDR3 nucleotides: TGTGCCAGCAGCAAGCGGACAGGGGGGTCCTACGAGCAGTACTTC. This gives the protein CASSKRTGGSYEQYF. The full variable domain, completed using reference TRBV5-8 and TRBJ2-7, is EAGVTQSPTHLIKTRGQQATLRCSPISGHTSVYWYQQALGLGLQFLLWYDEGEERNRGNFPPRFSGRQFPNYSSELNVNALELEDSALYLCASSKRTGGSYEQYFGPGTRLTVT.

The chain recombines TRBV3-1 (or the pseudogene TRBV3-2) with TRBJ1-3; D is undetermined. The CDR3 totals 15 residues. The germline V gene encodes CDR1 LGHDT and CDR2 YNNKEL (reference sequence). V gave up 5 bases and J gave up 7 bases, with 18 bases separating them. The DNA of the CDR3 is TGTGCCAGCAGCTCGGCAGAGGGTGGGTCGAACACCATATATTTT. Its translation is CASSSAEGGSNTIYF.

The V and J genes are TRBV19 and TRBJ1-2; 8 bases map to TRBD1. The trim removed 6 bases at V and 6 bases at J, leaving 6 bases unmatched. From germline, CDR1 is LNHDA and CDR2 SQIVND (reference sequence). CDR3 length: 13 residues. CDR3 protein: CASSGDRKNGYTF. In nucleotides, the CDR3 is TGTGCCAGTAGCGGGGACAGGAAGAATGGCTACACCTTC.